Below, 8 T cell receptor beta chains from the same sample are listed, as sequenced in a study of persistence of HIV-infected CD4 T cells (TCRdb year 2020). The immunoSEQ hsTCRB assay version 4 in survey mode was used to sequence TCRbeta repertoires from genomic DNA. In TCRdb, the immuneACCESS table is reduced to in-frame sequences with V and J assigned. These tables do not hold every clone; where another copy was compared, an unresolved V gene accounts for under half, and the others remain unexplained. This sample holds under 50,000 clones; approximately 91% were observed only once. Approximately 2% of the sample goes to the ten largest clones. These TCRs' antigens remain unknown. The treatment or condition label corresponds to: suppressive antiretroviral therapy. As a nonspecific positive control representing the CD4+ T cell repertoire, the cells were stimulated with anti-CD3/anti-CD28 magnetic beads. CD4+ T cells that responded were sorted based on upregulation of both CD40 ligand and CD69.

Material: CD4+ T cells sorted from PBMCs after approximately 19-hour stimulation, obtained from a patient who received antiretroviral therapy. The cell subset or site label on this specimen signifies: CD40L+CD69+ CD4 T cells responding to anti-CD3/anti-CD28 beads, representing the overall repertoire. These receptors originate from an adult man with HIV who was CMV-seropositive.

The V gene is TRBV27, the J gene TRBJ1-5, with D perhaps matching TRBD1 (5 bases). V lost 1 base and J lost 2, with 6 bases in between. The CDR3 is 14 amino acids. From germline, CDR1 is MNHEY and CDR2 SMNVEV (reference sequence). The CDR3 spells CASSLLGGNQPQHF. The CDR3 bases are TGTGCCAGCAGTTTATTGGGGGGCAATCAGCCCCAGCATTTT.

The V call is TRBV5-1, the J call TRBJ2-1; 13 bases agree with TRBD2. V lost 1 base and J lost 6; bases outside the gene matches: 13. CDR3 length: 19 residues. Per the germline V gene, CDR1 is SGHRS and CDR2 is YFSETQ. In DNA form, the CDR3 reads TGCGCCAGCAGCTTGAGCTGGGGGACTAGCGGGGCGATTTTCAATGAGCAGTTCTTC. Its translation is CASSLSWGTSGAIFNEQFF.

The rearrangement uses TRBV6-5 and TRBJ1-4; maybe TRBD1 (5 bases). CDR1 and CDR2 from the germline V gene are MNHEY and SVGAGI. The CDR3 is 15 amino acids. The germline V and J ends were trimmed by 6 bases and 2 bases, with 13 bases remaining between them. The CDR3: CASSGEWGTNEKLFF. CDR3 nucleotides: TGTGCCAGCAGCGGAGAATGGGGGACTAATGAAAAACTGTTTTTT.

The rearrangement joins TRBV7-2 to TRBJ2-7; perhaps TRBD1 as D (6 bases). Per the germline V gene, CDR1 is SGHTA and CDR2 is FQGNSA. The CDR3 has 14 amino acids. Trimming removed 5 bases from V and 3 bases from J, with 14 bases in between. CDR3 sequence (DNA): TGTGCCAGCAGCGTCCAAACAGGGAACTACGAGCAGTACTTC. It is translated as CASSVQTGNYEQYF.

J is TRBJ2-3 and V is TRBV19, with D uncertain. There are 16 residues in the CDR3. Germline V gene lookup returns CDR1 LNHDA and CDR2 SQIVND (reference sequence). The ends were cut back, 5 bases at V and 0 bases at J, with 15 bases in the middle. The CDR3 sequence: CASSSSPKASTDTQYF. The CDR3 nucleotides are TGTGCCAGTAGTTCCTCCCCAAAGGCCAGCACAGATACGCAGTATTTT.

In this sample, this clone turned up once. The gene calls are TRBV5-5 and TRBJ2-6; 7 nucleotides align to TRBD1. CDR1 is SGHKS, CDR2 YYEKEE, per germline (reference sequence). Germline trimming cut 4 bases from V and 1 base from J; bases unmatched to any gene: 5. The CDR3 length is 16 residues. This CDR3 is CASSPWTGSGANVLTF. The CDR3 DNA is TGTGCCAGCAGCCCGTGGACAGGTTCTGGGGCCAACGTCCTGACTTTC.

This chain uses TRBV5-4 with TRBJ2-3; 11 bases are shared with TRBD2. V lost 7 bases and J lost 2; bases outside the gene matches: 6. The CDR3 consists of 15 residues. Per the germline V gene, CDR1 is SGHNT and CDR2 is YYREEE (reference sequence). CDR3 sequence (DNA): TGTGCCAGCGGCCTAGCGGGGGGCTTCACAGATACGCAGTATTTT. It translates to CASGLAGGFTDTQYF.

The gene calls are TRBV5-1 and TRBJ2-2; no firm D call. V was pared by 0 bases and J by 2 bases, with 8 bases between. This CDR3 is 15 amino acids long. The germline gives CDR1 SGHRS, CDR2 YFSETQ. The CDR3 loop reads CASSLAGVNTGELFF. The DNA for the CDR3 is TGCGCCAGCAGCTTGGCCGGTGTAAACACCGGGGAGCTGTTTTTT. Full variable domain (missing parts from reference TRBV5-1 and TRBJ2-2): KAGVTQTPRYLIKTRGQQVTLSCSPISGHRSVSWYQQTPGQGLQFLFEYFSETQRNKGNFPGRFSGRQFSNSRSEMNVSTLELGDSALYLCASSLAGVNTGELFFGEGSRLTVL.